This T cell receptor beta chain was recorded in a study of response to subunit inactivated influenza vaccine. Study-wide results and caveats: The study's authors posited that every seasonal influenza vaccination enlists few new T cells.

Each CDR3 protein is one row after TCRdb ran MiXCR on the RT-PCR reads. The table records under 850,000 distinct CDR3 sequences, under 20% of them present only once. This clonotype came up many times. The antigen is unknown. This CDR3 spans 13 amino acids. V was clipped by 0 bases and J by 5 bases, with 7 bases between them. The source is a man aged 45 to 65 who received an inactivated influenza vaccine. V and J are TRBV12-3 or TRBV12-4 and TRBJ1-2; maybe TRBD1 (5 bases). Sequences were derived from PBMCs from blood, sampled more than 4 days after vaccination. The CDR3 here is CASSLAGEYGYTF. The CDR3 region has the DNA TGTGCCAGCAGTTTAGCGGGGGAATATGGCTACACCTTC.